This T cell receptor beta chain was profiled in a study of T cell responses to AZD1222 COVID-19 vaccine (dated by TCRdb to the early 2020s). About the full investigation: AZD1222 recipients with second doses at about 4 weeks or about 12 weeks were pooled, because spike-specific TCR depth and breadth did not differ between schedules. TCR sequencing was performed for 230 to 250 trial participants, of whom around 210 were given two doses of AZD1222 and around 26 were given two doses of MenACWY control vaccine. Trial participants were enrolled into age subgroups of 18-55, 56-69 and 70-plus years, which contained approximately 150, 28 and 58 TCR-sequenced participants, respectively. The full study reports these points: Most participants were white British and females outnumbered males, and the authors suggested that clonal diversity may have been underestimated. Epitopes outside the regions mutated in the B.1.351 and B.1.1.7 variants were reportedly recognized by nearly half of the unique spike-specific TCRs. No day 14 peak-response samples were available, so repertoires were characterized only after the peak T cell response. Conclusions about previously exposed vaccinees are limited because only six or seven AZD1222 recipients were SARS-CoV-2 seropositive at baseline. The whole spike protein was spanned by vaccine-associated CD4 TCRs, and dominant responses were seen in regions 160-218 and 743-854. In the small 56-69-year group, the increase in depth fell short of significance, most likely because of low power. After two AZD1222 doses, both the breadth and the depth of spike-specific TCRs were significantly higher than at day 0 and than in MenACWY recipients.

Between the V and J ends, shortened by 5 bases and 6 bases respectively, the junction contains 17 bases. Looking up the germline V gene yields CDR1 SNHLY and CDR2 FYNNEI. The CDR3 contains 16 residues, cysteine and phenylalanine counted. Only the CDR3 region is kept as DNA, spanning 48 bases read in frame from base 1. As regards this clone: Its specific antigen is unknown. Base qualities are not provided; no much larger clone lies one nucleotide away.

The CDR3 regions of human TCRbeta chains were subjected to immunosequencing. The published analysis was carried out like this. Repertoire TCRs were checked for matches against a reference library of SARS-CoV-2-specific TCRs that had been generated using the MIRA antigen-specificity platform. Breadth was defined as the fraction of unique TCRs that were SARS-CoV-2-associated, and depth was defined as the fraction of total T cells that were SARS-CoV-2-associated. Using the MIRA data, each spike-specific TCR was assigned both to the spike region to which the TCR was reactive and to a CD4 or CD8 class. Log10-transformed breadth and depth values were compared by one-way ANOVA with Sidak's multiple comparisons tests. The table was pulled from immuneACCESS by TCRdb, which kept in-frame rearrangements only. Such tables lose some clones; where checked, under half of the loss comes from unresolved V genes, and the rest has no known cause. D and trimming were read from the DNA, whereas the V and J calls and clone size are those reported in that table. This sample comprises around 120,000 clones, 87% of them detected only once. 7.5% of the sample is taken by the ten largest.

The time point label of this sample denotes: baseline before first vaccination. The vaccinee samples were drawn from two UK trials, COV001 and COV002, one of which was a single-blind randomized controlled phase 2/3 trial testing AZD1222 (ChAdOx1 nCoV-19) in healthy adults. For TCRbeta chain sequencing, PBMC samples were collected from trial participants at day 0 and at day 28 after the second dose. Specimen: peripheral blood, collected on day 0 of AZD1222 vaccination. The origin of this receptor is an adult in good health. Rearrangement joined TRBV2 to TRBJ1-6; 5 matching bases give a weak D call of TRBD1. The CDR3: CASSISDSSTNSPLHF. The nucleotides read TGTGCCAGCAGTATTTCAGACAGCTCGACTAATTCACCCCTCCACTTT. With all but the CDR3 taken from the reference TRBV2 and TRBJ1-6 genes, the full variable domain is: EPEVTQTPSHQVTQMGQEVILRCVPISNHLYFYWYRQILGQKVEFLVSFYNNEISEKSEIFDDQFSVERPDGSNFTLKIRSTKLEDSAMYFCASSISDSSTNSPLHFGNGTRLTVT.